This T cell receptor beta chain stems from a study of identical twins. General study results and limits: Conclusions leaned on cross-sectional statistical analysis and did not track the same donors over time. Because invariant MAIT and iNKT cells could be present, zero-insertion analyses could be partly confounded.

Per the germline V gene, CDR1 is MNHEY and CDR2 is SMNVEV (reference sequence). The junction had 10 bases not matched to a gene; V was cut back by 7 bases and J by 3 bases. This CDR3 has 15 residues. TCRdb passed the 5' RACE reads through MiXCR, listing each CDR3 protein once. The sample shows around 340,000 distinct CDR3 sequences, about 12% of them seen only once. In every case, the donor was a healthy Caucasian. A word on this clonotype: Its antigen is unidentified.

These same records also appear under a second study, on yellow fever vaccine responses in identical twins.

Sequencing used CD8+ T cells sorted from blood. V is TRBV27 and J is TRBJ2-3; 7 bases line up with TRBD1. The TCR was taken from a young woman in good health. CDR3 coding DNA: TGTGCCAGCACCCTCAAGGGGGCCTATACAGATACGCAGTATTTT. It specifies CASTLKGAYTDTQYF.